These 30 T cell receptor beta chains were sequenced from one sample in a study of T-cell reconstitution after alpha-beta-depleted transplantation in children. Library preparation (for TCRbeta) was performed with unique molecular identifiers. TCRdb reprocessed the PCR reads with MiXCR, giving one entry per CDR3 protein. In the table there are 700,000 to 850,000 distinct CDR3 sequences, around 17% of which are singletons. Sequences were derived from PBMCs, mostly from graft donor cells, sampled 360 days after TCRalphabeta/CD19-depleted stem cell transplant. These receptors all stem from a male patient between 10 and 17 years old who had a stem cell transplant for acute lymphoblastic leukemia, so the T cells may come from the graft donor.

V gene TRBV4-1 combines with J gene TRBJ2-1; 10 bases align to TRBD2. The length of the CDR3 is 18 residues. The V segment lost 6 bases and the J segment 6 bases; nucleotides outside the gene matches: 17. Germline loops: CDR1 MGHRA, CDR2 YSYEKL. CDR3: CASRRGLKREGLPNEQFF. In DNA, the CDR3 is TGCGCCAGCAGACGAGGCCTCAAGCGGGAGGGCCTACCCAATGAGCAGTTCTTC.

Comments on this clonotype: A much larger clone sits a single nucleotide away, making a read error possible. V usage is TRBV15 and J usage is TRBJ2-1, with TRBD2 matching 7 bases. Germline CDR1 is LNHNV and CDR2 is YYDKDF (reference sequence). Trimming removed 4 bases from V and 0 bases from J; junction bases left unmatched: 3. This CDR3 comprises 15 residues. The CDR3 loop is CATSKSGNSYNEQFF. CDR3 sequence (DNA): TGTGCCACCAGCAAAAGCGGGAACTCCTACAATGAGCAGTTCTTC.

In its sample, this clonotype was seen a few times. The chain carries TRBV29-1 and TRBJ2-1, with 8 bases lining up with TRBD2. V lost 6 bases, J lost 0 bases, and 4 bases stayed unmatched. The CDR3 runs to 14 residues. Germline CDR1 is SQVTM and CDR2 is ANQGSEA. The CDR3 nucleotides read TGCAGCGTGTTAGCGGGGAACTCCTACAATGAGCAGTTCTTC. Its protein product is CSVLAGNSYNEQFF.

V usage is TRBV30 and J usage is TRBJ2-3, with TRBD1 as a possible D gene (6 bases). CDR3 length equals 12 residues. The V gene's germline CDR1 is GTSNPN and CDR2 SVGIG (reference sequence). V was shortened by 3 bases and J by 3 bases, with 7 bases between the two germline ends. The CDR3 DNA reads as TGTGCCTGGAGAACAGGGACAGATACGCAGTATTTT. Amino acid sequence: CAWRTGTDTQYF.

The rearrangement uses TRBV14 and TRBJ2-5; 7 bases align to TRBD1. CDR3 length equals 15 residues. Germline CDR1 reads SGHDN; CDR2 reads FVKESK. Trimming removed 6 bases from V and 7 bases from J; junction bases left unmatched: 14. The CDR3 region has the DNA TGTGCCAGCAGTCCCATTACCCGACAGGGTAGGACCCAGTACTTC. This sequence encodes CASSPITRQGRTQYF.

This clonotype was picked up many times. CDR3 region: CASSQLGLVPYNEQFF. In DNA form, the CDR3 reads TGCGCCAGCAGCCAACTAGGACTAGTGCCCTACAATGAGCAGTTCTTC. The chain has TRBV4-1 and TRBJ2-1, with 7 positions matching TRBD2. Germline CDR1 and CDR2: MGHRA and YSYEKL. The CDR3 extends over 16 amino acids. V dropped 2 bases and J dropped 2; count of bases not matched to a gene: 6.

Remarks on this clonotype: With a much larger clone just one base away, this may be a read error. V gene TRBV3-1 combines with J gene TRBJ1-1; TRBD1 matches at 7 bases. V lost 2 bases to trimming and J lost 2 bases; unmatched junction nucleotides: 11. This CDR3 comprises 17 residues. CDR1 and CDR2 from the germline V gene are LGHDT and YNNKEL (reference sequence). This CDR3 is CASSQPGQKRINTEAFF. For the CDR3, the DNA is TGTGCCAGCAGCCAACCGGGACAGAAGAGGATAAACACTGAAGCTTTCTTT.

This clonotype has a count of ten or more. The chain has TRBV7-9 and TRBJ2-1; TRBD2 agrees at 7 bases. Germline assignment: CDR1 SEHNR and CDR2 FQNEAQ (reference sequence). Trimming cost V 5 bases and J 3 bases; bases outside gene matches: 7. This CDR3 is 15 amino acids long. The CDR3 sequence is CASSETSSYYNEQFF. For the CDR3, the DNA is TGTGCCAGCAGCGAGACTAGCAGCTACTACAATGAGCAGTTCTTC. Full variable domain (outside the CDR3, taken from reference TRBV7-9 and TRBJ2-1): DTGVSQNPRHKITKRGQNVTFRCDPISEHNRLYWYRQTLGQGPEFLTYFQNEAQLEKSRLLSDRFSAERPKGSFSTLEIQRTEQGDSAMYLCASSETSSYYNEQFFGPGTRLTVL.

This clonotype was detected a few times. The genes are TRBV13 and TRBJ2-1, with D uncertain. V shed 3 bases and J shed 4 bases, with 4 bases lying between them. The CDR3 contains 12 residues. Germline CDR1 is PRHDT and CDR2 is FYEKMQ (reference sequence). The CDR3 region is CASSFEYNEQFF. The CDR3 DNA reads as TGTGCCAGCAGCTTCGAGTACAATGAGCAGTTCTTC.

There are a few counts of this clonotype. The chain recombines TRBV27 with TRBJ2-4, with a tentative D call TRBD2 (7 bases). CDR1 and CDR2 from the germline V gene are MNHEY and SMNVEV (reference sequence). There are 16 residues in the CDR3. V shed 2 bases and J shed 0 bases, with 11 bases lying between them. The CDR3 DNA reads TGTGCCAGCAGTTTAAGGGGGGGATTAGCCAAAAACATTCAGTACTTC. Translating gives CASSLRGGLAKNIQYF.

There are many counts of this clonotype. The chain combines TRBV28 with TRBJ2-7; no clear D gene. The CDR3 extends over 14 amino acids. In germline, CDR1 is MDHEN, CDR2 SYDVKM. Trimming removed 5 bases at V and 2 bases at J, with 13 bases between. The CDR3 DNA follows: TGTGCCAGCAGTCCTCTGACGGTACCCTACGAGCAGTACTTC. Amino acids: CASSPLTVPYEQYF.

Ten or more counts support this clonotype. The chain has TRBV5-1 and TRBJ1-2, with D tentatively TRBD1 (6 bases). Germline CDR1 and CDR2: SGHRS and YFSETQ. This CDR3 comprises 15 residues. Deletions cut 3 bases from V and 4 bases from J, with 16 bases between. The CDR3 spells CASSSGVGLLYGYTF. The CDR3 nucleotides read TGCGCCAGCAGCTCAGGGGTAGGACTCCTCTATGGCTACACCTTC.

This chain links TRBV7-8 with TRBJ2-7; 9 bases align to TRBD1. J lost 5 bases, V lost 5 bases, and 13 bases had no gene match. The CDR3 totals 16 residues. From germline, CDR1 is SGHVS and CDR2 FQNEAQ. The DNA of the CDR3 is TGTGCCAGCAGCCGTCCCCGGGACAGGGTTTCACACGAGCAGTACTTC. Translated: CASSRPRDRVSHEQYF.

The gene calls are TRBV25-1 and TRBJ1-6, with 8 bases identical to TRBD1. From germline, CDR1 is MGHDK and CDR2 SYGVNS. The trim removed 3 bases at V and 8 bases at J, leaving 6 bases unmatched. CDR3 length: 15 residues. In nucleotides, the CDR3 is TGTGCCAGCAGTGAGGTTACAGGGGGGGATTCACCCCTCCACTTT. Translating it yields CASSEVTGGDSPLHF. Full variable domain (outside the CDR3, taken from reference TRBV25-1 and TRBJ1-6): EADIYQTPRYLVIGTGKKITLECSQTMGHDKMYWYQQDPGMELHLIHYSYGVNSTEKGDLSSESTVSRIRTEHFPLTLESARPSHTSQYLCASSEVTGGDSPLHFGNGTRLTVT.

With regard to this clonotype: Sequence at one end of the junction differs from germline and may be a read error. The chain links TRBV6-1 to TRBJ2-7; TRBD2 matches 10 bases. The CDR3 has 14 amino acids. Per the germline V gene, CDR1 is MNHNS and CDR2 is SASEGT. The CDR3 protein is CASREAGGAYEQYF. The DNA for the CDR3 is TGTGCCAGCAGGGAAGCGGGAGGGGCCTACGAGCAGTACTTC.

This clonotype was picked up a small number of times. DNA of the CDR3: TGTGCCAGCAGCTTAAGACCGGGACTAGGGTCTGACGAGCAGTACTTC. Amino acids: CASSLRPGLGSDEQYF. The chain uses TRBV7-2 and TRBJ2-7; 8 bases line up with TRBD2. V lost 2 bases and J lost 5; bases outside the gene matches: 11. Germline V gene sequence: CDR1 SGHTA, CDR2 FQGNSA. This CDR3 contains 16 residues.

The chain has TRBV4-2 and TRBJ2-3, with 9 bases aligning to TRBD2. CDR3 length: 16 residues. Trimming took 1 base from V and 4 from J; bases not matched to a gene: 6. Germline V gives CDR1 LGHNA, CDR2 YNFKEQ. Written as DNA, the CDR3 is TGTGCCAGCAGCCAAGTTTTAGCGGGAGAAGCAGATACGCAGTATTTT. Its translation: CASSQVLAGEADTQYF.

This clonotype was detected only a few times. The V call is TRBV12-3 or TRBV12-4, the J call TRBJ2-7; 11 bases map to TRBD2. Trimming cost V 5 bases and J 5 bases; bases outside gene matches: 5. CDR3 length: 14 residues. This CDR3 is CASSAGLAVDEQYF. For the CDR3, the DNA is TGTGCCAGCAGTGCGGGACTAGCGGTCGACGAGCAGTACTTC.

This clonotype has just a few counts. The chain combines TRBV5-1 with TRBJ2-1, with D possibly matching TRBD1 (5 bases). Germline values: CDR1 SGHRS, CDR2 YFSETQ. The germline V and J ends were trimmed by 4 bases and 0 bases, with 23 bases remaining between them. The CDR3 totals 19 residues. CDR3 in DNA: TGCGCCAGCAGCCCTTGGGGCCCCTCAGGGTCTAGCTCCTACAATGAGCAGTTCTTC. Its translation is CASSPWGPSGSSSYNEQFF.

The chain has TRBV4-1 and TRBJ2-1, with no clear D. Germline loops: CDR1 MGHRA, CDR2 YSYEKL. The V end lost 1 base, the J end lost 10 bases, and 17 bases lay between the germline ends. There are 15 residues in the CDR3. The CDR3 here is CASSQGLDPVFEQFF. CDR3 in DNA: TGCGCCAGCAGCCAAGGGCTAGACCCAGTTTTCGAGCAGTTCTTC.

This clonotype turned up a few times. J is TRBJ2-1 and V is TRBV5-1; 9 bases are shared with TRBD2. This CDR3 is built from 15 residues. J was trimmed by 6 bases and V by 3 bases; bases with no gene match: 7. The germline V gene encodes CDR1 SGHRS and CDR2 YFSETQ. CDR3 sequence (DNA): TGCGCCAGCAGCTCTATAGCGGGAGTGGGCAATGAGCAGTTCTTC. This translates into CASSSIAGVGNEQFF.

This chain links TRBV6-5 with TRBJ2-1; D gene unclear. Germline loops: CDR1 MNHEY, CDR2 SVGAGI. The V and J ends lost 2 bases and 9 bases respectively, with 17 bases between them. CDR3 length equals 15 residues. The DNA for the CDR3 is TGTGCCAGCAGTTACCAGAAGCCCTACGTCGGTGAGCAGTTCTTC. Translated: CASSYQKPYVGEQFF.

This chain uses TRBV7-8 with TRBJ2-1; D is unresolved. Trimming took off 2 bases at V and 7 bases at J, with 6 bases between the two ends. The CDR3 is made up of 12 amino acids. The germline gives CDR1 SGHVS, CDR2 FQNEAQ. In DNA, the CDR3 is TGTGCCAGCAGCTTATACGCGAATGAGCAGTTCTTC. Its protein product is CASSLYANEQFF.

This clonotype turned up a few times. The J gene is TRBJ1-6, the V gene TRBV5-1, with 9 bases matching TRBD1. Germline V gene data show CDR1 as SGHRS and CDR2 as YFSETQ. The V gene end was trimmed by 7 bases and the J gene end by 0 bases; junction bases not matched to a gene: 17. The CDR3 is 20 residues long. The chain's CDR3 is CASDPGTGTKPLSYNSPLHF. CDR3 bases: TGCGCCAGCGACCCCGGGACAGGGACGAAGCCGCTCTCCTATAATTCACCCCTCCACTTT. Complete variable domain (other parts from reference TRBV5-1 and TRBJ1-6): KAGVTQTPRYLIKTRGQQVTLSCSPISGHRSVSWYQQTPGQGLQFLFEYFSETQRNKGNFPGRFSGRQFSNSRSEMNVSTLELGDSALYLCASDPGTGTKPLSYNSPLHFGNGTRLTVT.

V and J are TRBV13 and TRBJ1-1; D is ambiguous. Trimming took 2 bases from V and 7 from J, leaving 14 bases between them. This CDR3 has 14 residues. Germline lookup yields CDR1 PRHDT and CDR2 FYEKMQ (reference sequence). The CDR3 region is CASSLRRAGLEAFF. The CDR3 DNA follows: TGTGCCAGCAGCTTACGGAGGGCAGGCCTTGAAGCTTTCTTT. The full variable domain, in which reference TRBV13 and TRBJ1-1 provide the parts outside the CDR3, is AAGVIQSPRHLIKEKRETATLKCYPIPRHDTVYWYQQGPGQDPQFLISFYEKMQSDKGSIPDRFSAQQFSDYHSELNMSSLELGDSALYFCASSLRRAGLEAFFGQGTRLTVV.

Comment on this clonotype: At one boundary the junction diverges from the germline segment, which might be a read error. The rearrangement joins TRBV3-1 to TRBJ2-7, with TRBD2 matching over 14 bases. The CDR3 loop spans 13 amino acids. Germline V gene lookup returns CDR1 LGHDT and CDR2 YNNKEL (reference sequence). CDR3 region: CASSQGLAGVRHF. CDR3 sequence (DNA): TGTGCCAGCAGCCAGGGACTAGCGGGAGTCAGGCACTTC.

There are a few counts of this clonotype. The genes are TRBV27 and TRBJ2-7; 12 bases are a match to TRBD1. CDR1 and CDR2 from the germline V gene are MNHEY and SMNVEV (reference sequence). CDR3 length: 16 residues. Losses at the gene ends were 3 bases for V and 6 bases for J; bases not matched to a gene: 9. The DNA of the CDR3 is TGTGCCAGCAGTTTCCTCGCCGGGACAGGGGGCGCCGAGCAGTACTTC. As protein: CASSFLAGTGGAEQYF.

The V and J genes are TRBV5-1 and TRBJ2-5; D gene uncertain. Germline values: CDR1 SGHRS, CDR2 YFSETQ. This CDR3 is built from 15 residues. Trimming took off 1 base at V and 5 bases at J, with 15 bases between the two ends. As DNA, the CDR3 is TGCGCCAGCAGCTTGCATCGGCCTAGAGGCGAGACCCAGTACTTC. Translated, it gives CASSLHRPRGETQYF.

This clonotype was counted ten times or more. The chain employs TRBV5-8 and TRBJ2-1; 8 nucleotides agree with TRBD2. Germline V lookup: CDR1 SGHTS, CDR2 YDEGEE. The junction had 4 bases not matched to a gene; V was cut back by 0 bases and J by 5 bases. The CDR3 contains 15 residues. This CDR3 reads CASSLGGRRHNEQFF. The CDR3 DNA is TGTGCCAGCAGCTTGGGCGGGAGGCGACACAATGAGCAGTTCTTC.

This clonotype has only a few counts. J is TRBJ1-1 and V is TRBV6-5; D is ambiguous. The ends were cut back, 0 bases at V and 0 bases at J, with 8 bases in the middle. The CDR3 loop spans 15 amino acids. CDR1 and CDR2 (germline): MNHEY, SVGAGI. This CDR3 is CASSYSARVNTEAFF. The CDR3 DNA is TGTGCCAGCAGTTACTCGGCCAGAGTGAACACTGAAGCTTTCTTT.